This T cell receptor (beta chain) was profiled in a study of blood T cells in healthy people across ages. This CDR3 has 15 residues. The ends were cut back, 3 bases at V and 5 bases at J, with 16 bases in the middle. Germline V gene lookup returns CDR1 ENHRY and CDR2 SYGVKD. It was with a sample-barcoded 5' primer and a J-beta primer mix that a second PCR of roughly 7 to 12 cycles was run. MiXCR, run by TCRdb on the 5' RACE reads, gives a single entry per CDR3 protein. The sample carries about 1.5 million distinct CDR3 sequences, roughly 43% recorded once. The rearrangement uses TRBV10-3 and TRBJ2-5; D might be TRBD1 or TRBD2, each matching 5 bases. What was sequenced was blood. The sequence derives from a woman aged 18-29 years in good health. Here the CDR3 reads CAISDGARAGETQYF. The CDR3, as DNA: TGTGCCATCAGTGATGGCGCGAGGGCAGGGGAGACCCAGTACTTC.